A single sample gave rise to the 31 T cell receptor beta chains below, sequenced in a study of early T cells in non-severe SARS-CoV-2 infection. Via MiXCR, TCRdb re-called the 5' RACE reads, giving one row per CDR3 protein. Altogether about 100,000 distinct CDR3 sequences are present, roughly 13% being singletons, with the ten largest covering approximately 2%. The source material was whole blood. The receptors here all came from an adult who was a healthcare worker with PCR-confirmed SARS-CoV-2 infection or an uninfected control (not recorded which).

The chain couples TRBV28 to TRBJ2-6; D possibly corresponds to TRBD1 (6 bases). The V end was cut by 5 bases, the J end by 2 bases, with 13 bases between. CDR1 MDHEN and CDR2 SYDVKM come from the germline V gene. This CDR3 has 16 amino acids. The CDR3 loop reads CASSVTGFTGANVLTF. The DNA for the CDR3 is TGTGCCAGCAGTGTTACAGGGTTTACTGGGGCCAACGTCCTGACTTTC. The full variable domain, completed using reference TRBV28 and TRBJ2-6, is DVKVTQSSRYLVKRTGEKVFLECVQDMDHENMFWYRQDPGLGLRLIYFSYDVKMKEKGDIPEGYSVSREKKERFSLILESASTNQTSMYLCASSVTGFTGANVLTFGAGSRLTVL.

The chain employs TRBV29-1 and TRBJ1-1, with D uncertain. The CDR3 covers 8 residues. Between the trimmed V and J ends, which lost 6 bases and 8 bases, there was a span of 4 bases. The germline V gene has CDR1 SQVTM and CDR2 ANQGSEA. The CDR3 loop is CSVTEAFF. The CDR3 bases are TGCAGCGTCACCGAAGCTTTCTTT.

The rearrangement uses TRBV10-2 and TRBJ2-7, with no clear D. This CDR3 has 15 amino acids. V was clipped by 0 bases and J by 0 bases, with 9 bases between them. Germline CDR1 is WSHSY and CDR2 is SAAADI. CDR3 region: CASSESWVNSYEQYF. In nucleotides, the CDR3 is TGCGCCAGCAGTGAGTCGTGGGTGAACTCCTACGAGCAGTACTTC.

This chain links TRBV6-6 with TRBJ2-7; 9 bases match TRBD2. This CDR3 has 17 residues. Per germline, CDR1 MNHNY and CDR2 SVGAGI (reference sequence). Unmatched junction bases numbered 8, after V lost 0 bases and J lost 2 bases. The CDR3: CASSYSDSGGSPYEQYF. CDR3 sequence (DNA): TGTGCCAGCAGTTACTCGGACAGCGGGGGGTCCCCCTACGAGCAGTACTTC.

The CDR3 nucleotides read TGTGCCAGCAGCCGGGACAGGGGGGACCTTAATCAGCCCCAGCATTTT. Translation gives CASSRDRGDLNQPQHF. This rearrangement joins TRBV2 to TRBJ1-5, with 11 positions matching TRBD1. CDR3 length: 16 residues. V shed 6 bases and J 4 bases; nucleotides not matched to a gene: 8. From germline, CDR1 is SNHLY and CDR2 FYNNEI.

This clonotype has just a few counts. This CDR3 reads CASSRGLQEWGYEQYF. The CDR3 DNA reads as TGTGCCAGCAGCCGCGGACTCCAGGAGTGGGGATACGAGCAGTACTTC. The chain carries TRBV3-1 and TRBJ2-7; possible D gene TRBD2, 5 bases. Germline CDR1 is LGHDT and CDR2 is YNNKEL (reference sequence). The V end lost 4 bases, the J end lost 4 bases, and 20 bases lay between the germline ends. The CDR3 is made up of 16 amino acids.

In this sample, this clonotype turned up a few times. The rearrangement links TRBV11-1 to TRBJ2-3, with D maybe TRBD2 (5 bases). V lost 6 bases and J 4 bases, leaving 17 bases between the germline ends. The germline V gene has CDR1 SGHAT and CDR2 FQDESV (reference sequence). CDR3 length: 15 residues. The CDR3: CASSSRLASSDTQYF. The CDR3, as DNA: TGTGCCAGCAGTTCTCGGCTAGCCTCTTCAGATACGCAGTATTTT.

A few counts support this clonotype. The CDR3 bases are TGTGCCAGCAGCCCCCAGCTCGGTGAGCAGTTCTTC. Protein sequence: CASSPQLGEQFF. The genes are TRBV7-8 and TRBJ2-1; no firm D call. Germline V gene lookup returns CDR1 SGHVS and CDR2 FQNEAQ. V dropped 5 bases and J dropped 9 bases, with 11 bases sitting between them. CDR3 length equals 12 residues.

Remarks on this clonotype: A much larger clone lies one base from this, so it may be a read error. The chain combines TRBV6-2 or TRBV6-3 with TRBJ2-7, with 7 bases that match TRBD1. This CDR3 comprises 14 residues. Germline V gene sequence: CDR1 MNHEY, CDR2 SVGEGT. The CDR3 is CASSRTGTSYKQYF. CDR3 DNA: TGTGCCAGCAGTCGGACAGGTACTTCCTACAAGCAGTACTTC.

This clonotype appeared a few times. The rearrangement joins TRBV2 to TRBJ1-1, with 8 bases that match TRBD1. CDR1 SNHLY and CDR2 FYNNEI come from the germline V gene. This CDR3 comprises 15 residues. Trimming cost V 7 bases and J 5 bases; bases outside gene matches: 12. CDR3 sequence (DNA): TGTGCCAGCACCCGTCGGCAGGGGGCTGAGACTGAAGCTTTCTTT. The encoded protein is CASTRRQGAETEAFF. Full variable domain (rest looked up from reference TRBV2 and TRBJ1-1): EPEVTQTPSHQVTQMGQEVILRCVPISNHLYFYWYRQILGQKVEFLVSFYNNEISEKSEIFDDQFSVERPDGSNFTLKIRSTKLEDSAMYFCASTRRQGAETEAFFGQGTRLTVV.

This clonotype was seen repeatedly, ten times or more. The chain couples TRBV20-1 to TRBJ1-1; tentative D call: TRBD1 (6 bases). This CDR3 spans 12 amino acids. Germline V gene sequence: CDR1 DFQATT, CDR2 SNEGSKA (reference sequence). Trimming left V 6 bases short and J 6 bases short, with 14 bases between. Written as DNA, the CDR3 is TGCAGTGCGGACAAACAGGGTTCTGAAGCTTTCTTT. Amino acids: CSADKQGSEAFF.

CDR3 amino acids: CASSFGTGYGYTF. The CDR3 nucleotides are TGTGCCAGCAGCTTTGGGACAGGCTATGGCTACACCTTC. The genes are TRBV7-8 and TRBJ1-2, with 8 bases matching TRBD1. CDR1 SGHVS and CDR2 FQNEAQ come from the germline V gene. The J segment lost 4 bases and the V segment lost 3 bases, leaving 1 base of the junction unmatched. This CDR3 region has 13 residues.

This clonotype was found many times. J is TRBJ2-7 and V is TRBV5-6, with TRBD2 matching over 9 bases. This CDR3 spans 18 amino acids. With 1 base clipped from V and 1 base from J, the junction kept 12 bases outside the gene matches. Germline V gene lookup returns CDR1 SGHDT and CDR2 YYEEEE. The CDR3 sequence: CASSLRLAGAHLSYEQYF. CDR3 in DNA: TGTGCCAGCAGCTTGCGGTTAGCGGGGGCCCATCTATCCTACGAGCAGTACTTC.

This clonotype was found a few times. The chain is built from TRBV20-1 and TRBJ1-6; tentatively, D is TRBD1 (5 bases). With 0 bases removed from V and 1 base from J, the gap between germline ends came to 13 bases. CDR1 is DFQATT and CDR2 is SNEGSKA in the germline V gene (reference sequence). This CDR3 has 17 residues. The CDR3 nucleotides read TGCAGTGCTAGAGATGGGGGTTTCAGGTCCTATAATTCACCCCTCCACTTT. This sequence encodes CSARDGGFRSYNSPLHF.

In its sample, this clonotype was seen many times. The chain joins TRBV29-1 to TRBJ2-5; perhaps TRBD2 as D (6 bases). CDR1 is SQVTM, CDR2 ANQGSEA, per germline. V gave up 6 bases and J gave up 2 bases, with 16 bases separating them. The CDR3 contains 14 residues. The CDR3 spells CSVDGSSAQETQYF. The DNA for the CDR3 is TGCAGCGTGGACGGGAGTTCGGCGCAAGAGACCCAGTACTTC. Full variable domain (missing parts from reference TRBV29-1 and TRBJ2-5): SAVISQKPSRDICQRGTSLTIQCQVDSQVTMMFWYRQQPGQSLTLIATANQGSEATYESGFVIDKFPISRPNLTFSTLTVSNMSPEDSSIYLCSVDGSSAQETQYFGPGTRLLVL.

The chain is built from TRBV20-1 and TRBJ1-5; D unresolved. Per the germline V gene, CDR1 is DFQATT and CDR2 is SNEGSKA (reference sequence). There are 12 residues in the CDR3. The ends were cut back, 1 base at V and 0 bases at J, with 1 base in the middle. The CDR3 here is CSARVSNQPQHF. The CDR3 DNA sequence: TGCAGTGCTAGAGTTAGCAATCAGCCCCAGCATTTT.

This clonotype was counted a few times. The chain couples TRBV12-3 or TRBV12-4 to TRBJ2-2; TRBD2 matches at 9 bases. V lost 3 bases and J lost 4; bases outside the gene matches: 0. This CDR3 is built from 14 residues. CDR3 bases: TGTGCCAGCAGTTTGACTAGCGGCACCGGGGAGCTGTTTTTT. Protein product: CASSLTSGTGELFF.

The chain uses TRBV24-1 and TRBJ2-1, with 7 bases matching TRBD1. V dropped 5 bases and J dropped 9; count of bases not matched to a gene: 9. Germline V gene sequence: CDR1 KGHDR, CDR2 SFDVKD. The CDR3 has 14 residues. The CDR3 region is CATSVGQPGGEQFF. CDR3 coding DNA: TGTGCCACCAGTGTGGGACAGCCGGGCGGTGAGCAGTTCTTC.

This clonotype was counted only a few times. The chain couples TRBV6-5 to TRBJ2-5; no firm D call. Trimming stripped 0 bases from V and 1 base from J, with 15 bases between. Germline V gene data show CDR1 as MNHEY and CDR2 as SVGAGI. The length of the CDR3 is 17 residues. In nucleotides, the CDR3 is TGTGCCAGCAGTTACTCGGTCTCGCCGGAGCTCCAAGAGACCCAGTACTTC. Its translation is CASSYSVSPELQETQYF.

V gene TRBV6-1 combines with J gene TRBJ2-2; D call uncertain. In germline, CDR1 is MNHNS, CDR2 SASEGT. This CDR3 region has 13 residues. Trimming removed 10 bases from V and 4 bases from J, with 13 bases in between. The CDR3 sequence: CAIGPRLTGELFF. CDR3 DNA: TGTGCCATTGGACCCAGGCTCACCGGGGAGCTGTTTTTT.

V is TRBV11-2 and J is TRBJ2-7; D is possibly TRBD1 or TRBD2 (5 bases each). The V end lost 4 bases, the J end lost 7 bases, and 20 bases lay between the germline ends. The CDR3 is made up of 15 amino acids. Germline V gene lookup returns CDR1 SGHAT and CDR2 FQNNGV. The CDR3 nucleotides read TGTGCCAGCAGCTCAGCACCCCGCAGGGAGTATGAGCAGTACTTC. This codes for CASSSAPRREYEQYF.

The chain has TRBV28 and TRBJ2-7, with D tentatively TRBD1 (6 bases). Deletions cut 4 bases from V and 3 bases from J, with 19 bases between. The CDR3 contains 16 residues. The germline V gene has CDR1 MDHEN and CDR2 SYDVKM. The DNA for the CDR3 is TGTGCCAGCAGTTCCATAACGAACAGGGCCGACTACGAGCAGTACTTC. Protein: CASSSITNRADYEQYF.

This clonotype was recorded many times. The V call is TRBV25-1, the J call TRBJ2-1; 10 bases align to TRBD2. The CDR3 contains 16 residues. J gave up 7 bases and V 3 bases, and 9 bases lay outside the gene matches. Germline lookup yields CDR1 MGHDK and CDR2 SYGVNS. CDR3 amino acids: CASSDQSGGERNEQFF. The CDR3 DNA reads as TGTGCCAGCAGTGACCAAAGCGGGGGGGAAAGAAATGAGCAGTTCTTC. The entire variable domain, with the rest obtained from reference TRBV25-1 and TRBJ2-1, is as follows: EADIYQTPRYLVIGTGKKITLECSQTMGHDKMYWYQQDPGMELHLIHYSYGVNSTEKGDLSSESTVSRIRTEHFPLTLESARPSHTSQYLCASSDQSGGERNEQFFGPGTRLTVL.

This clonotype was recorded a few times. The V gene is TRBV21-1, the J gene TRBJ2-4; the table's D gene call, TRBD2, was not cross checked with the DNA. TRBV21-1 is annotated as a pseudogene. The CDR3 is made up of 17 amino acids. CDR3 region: CASSRPGTSGGLGIQYF. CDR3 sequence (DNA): TGTGCCAGCAGCAGGCCGGGGACTAGCGGGGGCCTTGGCATTCAGTACTTC.

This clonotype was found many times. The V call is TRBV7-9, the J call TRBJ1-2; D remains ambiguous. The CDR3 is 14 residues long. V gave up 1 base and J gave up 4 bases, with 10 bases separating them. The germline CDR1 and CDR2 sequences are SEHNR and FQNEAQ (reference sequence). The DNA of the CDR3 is TGTGCCAGCAGCTTAGTTGGCAGCTTCTATGGCTACACCTTC. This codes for CASSLVGSFYGYTF. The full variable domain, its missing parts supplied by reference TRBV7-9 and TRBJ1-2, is DTGVSQNPRHKITKRGQNVTFRCDPISEHNRLYWYRQTLGQGPEFLTYFQNEAQLEKSRLLSDRFSAERPKGSFSTLEIQRTEQGDSAMYLCASSLVGSFYGYTFGSGTRLTVV.

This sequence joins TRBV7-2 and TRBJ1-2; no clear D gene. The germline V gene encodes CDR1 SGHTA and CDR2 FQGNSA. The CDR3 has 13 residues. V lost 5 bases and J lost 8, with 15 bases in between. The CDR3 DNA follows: TGTGCCAGCAGCCAGCCAACCTCGTTAGGCTACACCTTC. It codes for CASSQPTSLGYTF. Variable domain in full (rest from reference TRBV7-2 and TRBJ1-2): GAGVSQSPSNKVTEKGKDVELRCDPISGHTALYWYRQSLGQGLEFLIYFQGNSAPDKSGLPSDRFSAERTGGSVSTLTIQRTQQEDSAVYLCASSQPTSLGYTFGSGTRLTVV.

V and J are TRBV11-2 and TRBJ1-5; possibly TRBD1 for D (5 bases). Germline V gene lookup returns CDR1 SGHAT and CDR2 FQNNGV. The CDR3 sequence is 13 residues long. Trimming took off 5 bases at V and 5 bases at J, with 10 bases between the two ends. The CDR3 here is CASSSQGYQPQHF. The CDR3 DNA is TGTGCCAGCAGCAGCCAGGGTTATCAGCCCCAGCATTTT.

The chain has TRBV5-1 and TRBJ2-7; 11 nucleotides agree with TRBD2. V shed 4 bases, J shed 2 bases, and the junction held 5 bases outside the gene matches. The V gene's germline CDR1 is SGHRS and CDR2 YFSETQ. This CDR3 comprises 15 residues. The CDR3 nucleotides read TGCGCCAGCAGCCCGGGGACTAGCGGACCCTACGAGCAGTACTTC. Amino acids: CASSPGTSGPYEQYF.

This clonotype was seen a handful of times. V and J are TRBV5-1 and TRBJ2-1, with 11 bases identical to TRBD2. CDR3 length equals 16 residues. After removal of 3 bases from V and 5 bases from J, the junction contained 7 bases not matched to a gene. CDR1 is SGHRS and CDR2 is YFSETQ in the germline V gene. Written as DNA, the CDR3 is TGCGCCAGCAGCTGGAAAACTAGCGGGAGCAACAATGAGCAGTTCTTC. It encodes CASSWKTSGSNNEQFF. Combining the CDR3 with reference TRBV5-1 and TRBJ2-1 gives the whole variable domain KAGVTQTPRYLIKTRGQQVTLSCSPISGHRSVSWYQQTPGQGLQFLFEYFSETQRNKGNFPGRFSGRQFSNSRSEMNVSTLELGDSALYLCASSWKTSGSNNEQFFGPGTRLTVL.

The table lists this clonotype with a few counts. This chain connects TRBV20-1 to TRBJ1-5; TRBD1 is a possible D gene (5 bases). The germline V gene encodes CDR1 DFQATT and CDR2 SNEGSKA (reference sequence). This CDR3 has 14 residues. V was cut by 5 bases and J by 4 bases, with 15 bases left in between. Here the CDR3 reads CSAAPGGGNQPQHF. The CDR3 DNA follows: TGCAGTGCTGCGCCCGGGGGGGGAAATCAGCCCCAGCATTTT.

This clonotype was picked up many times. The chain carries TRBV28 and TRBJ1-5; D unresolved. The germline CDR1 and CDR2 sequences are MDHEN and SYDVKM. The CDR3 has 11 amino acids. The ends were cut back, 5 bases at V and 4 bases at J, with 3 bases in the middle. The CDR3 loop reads CASSGNQPQHF. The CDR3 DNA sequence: TGTGCCAGCAGTGGGAATCAGCCCCAGCATTTT.